This T cell receptor beta chain was found in a study of cytomegalovirus exposure and HLA in healthy donors. PCR employed 60 Vbeta and 13 Jbeta primers. Here immunoSEQ multiplex PCR was the method, and the copy in TCRdb shows in-frame clones only, minus some. The sample records approximately 120,000 clones, about 80% being singletons. While unrecorded immune exposures were likely, the donors were nominally healthy when sampled. General study findings and limits: What TCR beta sequences reportedly achieved was accurate prediction of HLA-A and HLA-B alleles in most subjects. The study designated fewer than 200 TCR beta chains cytomegalovirus-associated.

Germline V gives CDR1 SGHVS, CDR2 FNYEAQ. V was pared by 5 bases and J by 2 bases, with 14 bases between. There are 15 residues in the CDR3. About this clone: The target antigen is unknown.

The chain joins TRBV7-6 to TRBJ2-3; weak D call: TRBD2 (5 bases). The sample taken for sequencing was PBMCs. This receptor was taken from a woman aged 50 to 65 in good health and CMV-seronegative. The CDR3 region is CASSPTGIYTDTQYF. The CDR3 DNA is TGTGCCAGCAGCCCAACCGGGATTTACACAGATACGCAGTATTTT.